This is a list of T cell receptor beta chains from one sample in a study of OX40 agonist ivuxolimab in advanced cancers. Profiling relied on immunoSEQ multiplex PCR, and the TCRdb table lists in-frame clones only, not all of them. In the table there are around 100,000 clones, approximately 90% of which are singletons. The sequencing here drew on CD4+ or CD8+ T cells sorted from blood, taken in a trial of the OX40 agonist ivuxolimab. Receptors were obtained from an adult with an advanced solid tumor such as melanoma, head and neck, liver or kidney cancer. Each CDR3 is given with its conserved first and last residue. A D gene is named only where the DNA matches it firmly. The listing skips clone size in some rows; elsewhere it reads once, few, many or a size class.

j_gene,d_gene,abundance,v_gene,CDR3nt,CDR3aa
TRBJ1-1,.,once,TRBV18,TGTGCCAGCTCACCCGGGTCGGTATTAAACACTGAAGCTTTCTTT,CASSPGSVLNTEAFF
TRBJ2-5,.,.,TRBV5-1,TGCGCCAGCAGCTTGGGGCCCCTCATTCAAGAGACCCAGTACTTC,CASSLGPLIQETQYF
TRBJ2-5,TRBD2,.,TRBV7-9,TGTGCCAGCAGCCCCGGAGTGGTAGCGGGAGGTAGCAGGTGGGAGACCCAGTACTTC,CASSPGVVAGGSRWETQYF
TRBJ2-7,.,.,TRBV7-9,TGTGCCAGCAGCTTATTCCTTCGCGGCTCCTACGAGCAGTACTTC,CASSLFLRGSYEQYF
TRBJ2-7,.,.,TRBV5-4,TGTGCCAGCAGCTTGGCCCTAGGAACGGAAAACGAGCAGTACTTC,CASSLALGTENEQYF
TRBJ1-5,TRBD1,.,TRBV4-2,TGTGCCAGCAGCTACGGGACAGACAATCAGCCCCAGCATTTT,CASSYGTDNQPQHF
TRBJ2-5,TRBD2,.,TRBV19,TGTGCCAGTAGTCCGGGACTAGCGGCTTTTTTAGAGACCCAGTACTTC,CASSPGLAAFLETQYF
TRBJ1-1,TRBD1,.,TRBV29-1,TGCAGCGTCGACAGGGGTGGGACTGAAGCTTTCTTT,CSVDRGGTEAFF
TRBJ2-7,TRBD2,.,TRBV11-2,TGTGCCAGCAGCTTAGGGCCGGGAGGTCAATCCTACGAGCAGTACTTC,CASSLGPGGQSYEQYF
TRBJ2-1,.,.,TRBV18,TGTGCCAGCTCACCAAGCGGTGTTTCCTACAATGAGCAGTTCTTC,CASSPSGVSYNEQFF
TRBJ2-7,.,.,TRBV28,TGTGCCAGCAGGAACCGTGACTCCAAAGATCGGTTCAAGTACTTC,CASRNRDSKDRFKYF
TRBJ2-1,TRBD2,.,TRBV29-1,TGCAGCGCACTAGCGGGAAGCTACAATGAGCAGTTCTTC,CSALAGSYNEQFF
TRBJ1-1,.,.,TRBV25-1,TGTGCCAGCAGTGACTATATGGGCAGGGGAAGGAACACTGAAGCTTTCTTT,CASSDYMGRGRNTEAFF
TRBJ2-3,.,.,TRBV18,TGTGCCAGCTCACCACGTCCAGATACGCAGTATTTT,CASSPRPDTQYF
TRBJ2-7,.,.,TRBV7-2,TGTGCCAGCAGCCCATCGGTTCTCGGGAGCAGCTACGAGCAGTACTTC,CASSPSVLGSSYEQYF
TRBJ2-1,TRBD2,.,TRBV5-1,TGCGCCAGCAGCTTGATGCTAGCGGGCTCGAACAATGAGCAGTTCTTC,CASSLMLAGSNNEQFF
TRBJ2-5,TRBD2,.,TRBV7-9,TGTGCCAGCAGCTATCCTTCGGGGGGGAGGACCCAGTACTTC,CASSYPSGGRTQYF
TRBJ1-1,.,.,TRBV28,TGTGCCGTATACAGGGAGAACACTGAAGCTTTCTTT,CAVYRENTEAFF
TRBJ2-7,TRBD2,.,TRBV29-1,TGCAGCGTTGCGGGACTAGCGGGACGGGCCTTCGAGCAGTACTTC,CSVAGLAGRAFEQYF
TRBJ2-2,TRBD1,.,TRBV19,TGTGCCAGTAGTCCTCGGACAGGGGCAACCGGGGAGCTGTTTTTT,CASSPRTGATGELFF
TRBJ2-2,.,.,TRBV14,TGTGCCAGCAGCCAAGAGGTGGGGTTCTCGTCGTCGGAGCTGTTTTTT,CASSQEVGFSSSELFF
TRBJ1-5,TRBD1,once,TRBV7-9,TGTGCCAGCAGCTTATCAGGGGGAACTCAGCCCCAGCATTTT,CASSLSGGTQPQHF
TRBJ2-1,TRBD2,.,TRBV18,TGTGCCAGCTCACCACGTGGTAGCGGGACCTACAATGAGCAGTTCTTC,CASSPRGSGTYNEQFF
TRBJ1-2,.,.,TRBV28,TGTGCCAGCAGTTCCCCGGAAAGGTTCGGCTACACCTTC,CASSSPERFGYTF
TRBJ1-2,.,.,TRBV6-1,TGTGCCAGCAGATCCGTGGGGCAGGCATACTATGGCTACACCTTC,CASRSVGQAYYGYTF
TRBJ2-7,.,once,TRBV7-8,TGTGCCAGCAGCTCAGCCCCTGGACACTCCTACGAGCAGTACTTC,CASSSAPGHSYEQYF
TRBJ2-7,TRBD1,.,TRBV28,TGTGCCAGCAGTATTCGGGACAGGGAAAAGCAGTACTTC,CASSIRDREKQYF
TRBJ2-2,.,.,TRBV27,TGTGCCAGCACCCCACAGGGTACCGCGAACACCGGGGAGCTGTTTTTT,CASTPQGTANTGELFF
TRBJ1-3,.,.,TRBV7-2,TGTGCCAGCAGCTTAAACTTTGGGCTCTCTGGAAACACCATATATTTT,CASSLNFGLSGNTIYF
TRBJ2-7,TRBD2,.,TRBV27,TGTGCCAGCAGCACAGCTAGCGGGAGCTCCTACGAGCAGTACTTC,CASSTASGSSYEQYF
TRBJ2-7,TRBD1,.,TRBV2,TGTGCCAGCAGTGAAAGGGGACAGGGAAGCGAGCAGTACTTC,CASSERGQGSEQYF
TRBJ2-7,TRBD2,once,TRBV7-9,TGTGCCAGCAGCTATTTCCCGGGACTAGATAAAACCTACGAGCAGTACTTC,CASSYFPGLDKTYEQYF